This T cell receptor (beta chain) was observed in a study of cytomegalovirus exposure and HLA in healthy donors. As to this clone: In the same sample, other DNA sequences code for this CDR3.

PCR amplification relied on 60 Vbeta primers (plus 13 Jbeta primers). Libraries were prepared by immunoSEQ multiplex PCR; TCRdb keeps only in-frame clonotypes and omits some of them. The data hold under 150,000 clones, with more than 75% observed a single time. Sample: PBMCs. This clonotype was sampled from a middle-aged man in good health and CMV-seronegative.

CDR3 nucleotide sequence: TGCGCCAGCAGCTCGGGGGGGGAGACCCAGTACTTC. It translates to CASSSGGETQYF. J is TRBJ2-5 and V is TRBV5-1; 8 bases are a match to TRBD2. The CDR3 contains 12 residues. V trimming: 3 bases; J trimming: 5 bases; junction bases outside the gene matches: 0. Germline CDR1 is SGHRS and CDR2 is YFSETQ.